Shown below are 13 T cell receptor beta chains from a single sample sequenced in a study of beta chain features in type 1 diabetes. Investigators reverse transcribed all isolated RNA, so they sequenced expressed TCRB transcripts. Data came from immunoSEQ multiplex PCR; TCRdb stores just in-frame clones and leaves some out. The sample includes nearly 250,000 clones, 11% to 15% of them seen just once. The sample taken for sequencing was naive CD4+ T cells from blood. Every receptor here comes from a woman aged 40 to 55 in good health.

With respect to this clone: Within the sample, other DNA sequences also encode this same CDR3. The chain employs TRBV18 and TRBJ1-1, with a weak D call TRBD1 (5 bases). V was trimmed by 3 bases and J by 5 bases, leaving 10 bases between them. Germline assignment: CDR1 KGHSH and CDR2 LQKENI. CDR3 length: 13 amino acids. This chain's CDR3 is CASSPSQGTEAFF. In DNA, the CDR3 is TGTGCCAGCTCACCTAGTCAGGGTACTGAAGCTTTCTTT.

V gene TRBV7-6 combines with J gene TRBJ1-6; 8 bases are shared with TRBD1. From germline, CDR1 is SGHVS and CDR2 FNYEAQ. The CDR3 is 16 residues long. Trimming at V came to 3 bases and at J to 6 bases, leaving 7 bases not matched to a gene. The CDR3 sequence is CASSFGRTGLNSPLHF. CDR3 coding DNA: TGTGCCAGCAGCTTTGGAAGGACAGGGCTTAATTCACCCCTCCACTTT.

At least ten counts were recorded for this clone. This rearrangement joins TRBV14 to TRBJ2-1, with a tentative D call TRBD1 (6 bases). Trimming pared 4 bases from V and 0 bases from J, leaving 7 bases between. Per the germline V gene, CDR1 is SGHDN and CDR2 is FVKESK. The CDR3 extends over 14 amino acids. CDR3: CASSLTGSYNEQFF. Here the CDR3 DNA reads TGTGCCAGCAGCCTGACAGGCTCCTACAATGAGCAGTTCTTC.

This clone occurred once. CDR3 region: CASSKIPPGETQYF. CDR3 nucleotides: TGCGCCAGCAGCAAAATCCCCCCCGGGGAGACCCAGTACTTC. The genes are TRBV5-1 and TRBJ2-5; D not certain. The germline V and J ends were trimmed by 4 bases and 5 bases, with 15 bases remaining between them. This CDR3 is 14 amino acids long. The V gene's germline CDR1 is SGHRS and CDR2 YFSETQ.

The chain employs TRBV27 and TRBJ2-5; the match to TRBD1 covers 10 bases. Per germline, CDR1 MNHEY and CDR2 SMNVEV (reference sequence). The CDR3 runs 16 residues. Trimming cost V 4 bases and J 1 base; bases outside gene matches: 6. The CDR3 loop is CASSSPDRGGQETQYF. CDR3 nucleotides: TGTGCCAGCAGTTCCCCGGACAGGGGGGGCCAAGAGACCCAGTACTTC.

The sample holds a few counts of this clone. The chain carries TRBV4-1 and TRBJ2-5; D not resolved. This CDR3 region has 13 residues. CDR1 is MGHRA and CDR2 is YSYEKL in the germline V gene. With 4 bases removed from V and 5 bases from J, the gap between germline ends came to 11 bases. The CDR3 coding sequence is TGCGCCAGCAGCCTAGGCCCCAGGGAGACCCAGTACTTC. It specifies CASSLGPRETQYF.

This clone was detected once. The rearrangement links TRBV15 to TRBJ2-3, with 10 bases lining up with TRBD1. CDR1 and CDR2 from the germline V gene are LNHNV and YYDKDF (reference sequence). Trimming cost V 0 bases and J 3 bases; bases outside gene matches: 15. The CDR3 contains 20 residues. The CDR3 DNA is TGTGCCACCAGCAGAGATCGGGGGTTACCGGGACAGGGGACAACAGATACGCAGTATTTT. This sequence encodes CATSRDRGLPGQGTTDTQYF.

This rearrangement joins TRBV4-3 to TRBJ1-3, with 7 bases that match TRBD1. After removal of 1 base from V and 4 bases from J, the junction contained 13 bases not matched to a gene. Per germline, CDR1 LGHNA and CDR2 YSLEER. CDR3 length equals 18 residues. The CDR3 sequence: CASSQATGRYTPGNTIYF. The CDR3 DNA is TGCGCCAGCAGCCAAGCGACAGGGAGGTATACGCCCGGAAACACCATATATTTT.

This clone showed up just a few times. V usage is TRBV28 and J usage is TRBJ1-2, with TRBD1 matching over 7 bases. The CDR3 length is 14 residues. Germline values: CDR1 MDHEN, CDR2 SYDVKM. The V segment lost 5 bases and the J segment 4 bases; nucleotides outside the gene matches: 7. The DNA for the CDR3 is TGTGCCAGCAGTCCGGGACAGCTCCCCTATGGCTACACCTTC. It specifies CASSPGQLPYGYTF.

The J gene is TRBJ2-2, the V gene TRBV7-2; TRBD1 matches at 7 bases. The CDR3 is made up of 15 amino acids. Germline lookup yields CDR1 SGHTA and CDR2 FQGNSA. With V trimmed by 4 bases and J by 4 bases, 6 bases remained unmatched. The CDR3 loop reads CASSSNRGFTGELFF. In DNA, the CDR3 is TGTGCCAGCAGCTCGAACAGGGGCTTCACCGGGGAGCTGTTTTTT.

The sample holds a few counts of this clone. The chain links TRBV11-2 to TRBJ1-4; no clear D. This CDR3 has 13 amino acids. V was shortened by 1 base and J by 5 bases, with 5 bases between the two germline ends. CDR1 is SGHAT and CDR2 is FQNNGV in the germline V gene. The CDR3 here is CASSLGLNEKLFF. The CDR3 DNA is TGTGCCAGCAGCTTAGGACTGAATGAAAAACTGTTTTTT. The whole variable domain, remainder taken from reference TRBV11-2 and TRBJ1-4, is EAGVAQSPRYKIIEKRQSVAFWCNPISGHATLYWYQQILGQGPKLLIQFQNNGVVDDSQLPKDRFSAERLKGVDSTLKIQPAKLEDSAVYLCASSLGLNEKLFFGSGTQLSVL.

CDR3 loop: CASSVGDSGAQYF. The DNA for the CDR3 is TGTGCCAGCAGCGTAGGGGACAGCGGCGCCCAGTACTTC. V gene TRBV9 combines with J gene TRBJ2-5; 7 bases fit TRBD1. CDR1 and CDR2 from the germline V gene are SGDLS and YYNGEE. This CDR3 is built from 13 residues. J gave up 9 bases and V 0 bases, and 5 bases lay outside the gene matches.

The chain carries TRBV4-3 and TRBJ2-3; possibly TRBD2 for D (5 bases). CDR3 length: 15 amino acids. V was pared by 0 bases and J by 6 bases, with 13 bases between. The germline V gene has CDR1 LGHNA and CDR2 YSLEER. In DNA, the CDR3 is TGCGCCAGCAGCCAAGACCGAGGGATCAGGGATACGCAGTATTTT. Protein: CASSQDRGIRDTQYF.